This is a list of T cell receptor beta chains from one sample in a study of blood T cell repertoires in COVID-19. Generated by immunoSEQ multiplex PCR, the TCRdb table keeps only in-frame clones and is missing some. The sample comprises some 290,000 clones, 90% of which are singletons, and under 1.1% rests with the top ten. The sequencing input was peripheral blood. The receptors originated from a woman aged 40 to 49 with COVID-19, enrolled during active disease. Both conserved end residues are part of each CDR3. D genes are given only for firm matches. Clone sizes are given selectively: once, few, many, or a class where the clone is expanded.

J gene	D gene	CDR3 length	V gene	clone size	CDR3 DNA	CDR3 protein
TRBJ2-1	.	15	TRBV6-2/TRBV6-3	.	TGTGCCAGCAGTAACCCAGGACGGGGAAACAATGAGCAGTTCTTC	CASSNPGRGNNEQFF
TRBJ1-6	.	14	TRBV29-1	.	TGCAGCGTTGCCAGCGGAAAGAATAATTCACCCCTCCACTTT	CSVASGKNNSPLHF
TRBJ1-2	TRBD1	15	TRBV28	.	TGTGCCAGCACCACCGCCGGGACAGGGTTCCCTGGCTACACCTTC	CASTTAGTGFPGYTF
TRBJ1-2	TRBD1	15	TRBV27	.	TGTGCCATCCGGACGAGGCAGGGGGCCTCCTATGGCTACACCTTC	CAIRTRQGASYGYTF
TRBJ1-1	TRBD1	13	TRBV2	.	TGTGCCGGACGGACAGGGGGTCGAACTGAAGCTTTCTTT	CAGRTGGRTEAFF
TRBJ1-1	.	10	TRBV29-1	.	.	CSVGQGSTFF
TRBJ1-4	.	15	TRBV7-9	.	TGTGCCAGCAGCTTAGCGACCCCCAGGAATGAAAAACTGTTTTTT	CASSLATPRNEKLFF
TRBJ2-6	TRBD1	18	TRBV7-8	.	TGTGCCAGCAGCGACAGGGACAGAAGGAACTCTGGGGCCAACGTCCTGACTTTC	CASSDRDRRNSGANVLTF
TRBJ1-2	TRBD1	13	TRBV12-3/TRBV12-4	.	TGTGCCAGCAGACCCGGGACAGGGGATGGCTACACCTTC	CASRPGTGDGYTF
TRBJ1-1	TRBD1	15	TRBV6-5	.	TGTGCCAGCAGTCTACGGACAGGTACACACACTGAAGCTTTCTTT	CASSLRTGTHTEAFF
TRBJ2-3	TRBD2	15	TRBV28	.	TGTGCCAGCAGTACGGGGACTAGCGGGGGAGATACGCAGTATTTT	CASSTGTSGGDTQYF
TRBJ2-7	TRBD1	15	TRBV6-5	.	TGTGCCAGCAGTTACGTAGGGACAGGGGTCTACGAGCAGTACTTC	CASSYVGTGVYEQYF
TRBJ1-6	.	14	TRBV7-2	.	TGTGCCAGCAGCTTAGACGGGGATAATTCACCCCTCCACTTT	CASSLDGDNSPLHF
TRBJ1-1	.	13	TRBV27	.	TGTGCCAGCAGTTTAAGAGGTTGGACTGAAGCTTTCTTT	CASSLRGWTEAFF
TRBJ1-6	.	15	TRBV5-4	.	TGTGCCAGCAGCTTGGGACAGGCAAACAATTCACCCCTCCACTTT	CASSLGQANNSPLHF
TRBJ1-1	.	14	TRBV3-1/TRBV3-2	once	TGTGCCAGCAGCTACTTTGGACAGAACACTGAAGCTTTCTTT	CASSYFGQNTEAFF
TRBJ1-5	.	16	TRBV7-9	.	TGTGCCAGCAGTTTATATCAGGGTTCCCACAATCAGCCCCAGCATTTT	CASSLYQGSHNQPQHF
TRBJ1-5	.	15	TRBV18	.	TGTGCCAGCTCACCGAGGGTCAGTGTCAATCAGCCCCAGCATTTT	CASSPRVSVNQPQHF
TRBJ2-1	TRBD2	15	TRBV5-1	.	TGCGCCAGCAGCACCGGACTAGCGGGATCCCATGAGCAGTTCTTC	CASSTGLAGSHEQFF
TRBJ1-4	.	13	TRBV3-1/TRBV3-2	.	TGTGCCAGCAGCCTTAAGTTGGGCAATCGGCTGTTTTTT	CASSLKLGNRLFF
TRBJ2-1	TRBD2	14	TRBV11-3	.	TGTGCCAGCAGCTCCCCCGCGGGGGGGGATGAGCAGTTCTTC	CASSSPAGGDEQFF
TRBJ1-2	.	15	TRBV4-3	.	TGCGCCAGCAGCCAAGACCGAAAGGGGGACTATGGCTACACCTTC	CASSQDRKGDYGYTF
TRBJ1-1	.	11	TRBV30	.	TGTGCTGGAACAGCAAACACTGAAGCTTTCTTT	CAGTANTEAFF
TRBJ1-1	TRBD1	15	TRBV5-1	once	TGCGCCAGCAGCTTGCAGGGGGCTTTGGACACTGAAGCTTTCTTT	CASSLQGALDTEAFF
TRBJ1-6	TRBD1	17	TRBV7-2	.	TGTGCCAGCAGCCCCGACAGGGGGCGAACTGGGGGAGTACCCCTCCACTTT	CASSPDRGRTGGVPLHF
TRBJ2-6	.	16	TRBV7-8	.	TGTGCCAGCAGCTTAGCGCCAGGGGCTGGGGCCAACGTCCTGACTTTC	CASSLAPGAGANVLTF